This T cell receptor (beta chain) comes out of a study of cytomegalovirus exposure and HLA in healthy donors. The study's findings and limits: For most TCR beta V segments, an earlier analysis put the productive rate at about 90% or about 30% of the time.

On this clone: Its antigen is undetermined.

It was with 60 Vbeta and 13 Jbeta primers that the PCR ran. Profiling relied on immunoSEQ multiplex PCR, and the TCRdb table lists in-frame clones only, not all of them. The sample has under 200,000 clones, roughly 80% seen once. J lost 6 bases, V lost 4 bases, and 5 bases had no gene match. Germline CDR1 and CDR2: SGHNT and YYREEE (reference sequence). The CDR3 extends over 13 amino acids. The V gene is TRBV5-4, the J gene TRBJ2-7; 9 bases align to TRBD1. The source material was PBMCs. This clonotype was obtained from a woman in her twenties or thirties in good health and CMV-seronegative. The CDR3 DNA sequence: TGTGCCAGCAGCAGGGACAGGGCCGGCGAGCAGTACTTC. Encoded protein: CASSRDRAGEQYF.